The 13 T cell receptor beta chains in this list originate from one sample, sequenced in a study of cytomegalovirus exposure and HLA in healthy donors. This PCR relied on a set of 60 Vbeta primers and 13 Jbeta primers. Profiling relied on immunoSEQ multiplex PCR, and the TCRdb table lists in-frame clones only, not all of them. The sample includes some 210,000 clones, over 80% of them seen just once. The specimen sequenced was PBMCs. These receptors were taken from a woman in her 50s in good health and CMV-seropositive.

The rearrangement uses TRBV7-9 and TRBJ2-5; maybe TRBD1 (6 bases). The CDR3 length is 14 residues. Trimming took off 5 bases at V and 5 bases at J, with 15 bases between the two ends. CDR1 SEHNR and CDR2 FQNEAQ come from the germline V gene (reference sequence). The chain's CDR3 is CASSAPGGGETQYF. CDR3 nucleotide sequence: TGTGCCAGCAGCGCACCGGGTGGGGGCGAGACCCAGTACTTC.

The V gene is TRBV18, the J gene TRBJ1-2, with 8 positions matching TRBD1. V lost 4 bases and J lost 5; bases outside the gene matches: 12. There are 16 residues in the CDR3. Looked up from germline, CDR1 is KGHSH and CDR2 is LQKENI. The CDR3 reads CASSLQGAILFYGYTF. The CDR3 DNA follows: TGTGCCAGCTCACTCCAGGGGGCTATTCTCTTTTATGGCTACACCTTC.

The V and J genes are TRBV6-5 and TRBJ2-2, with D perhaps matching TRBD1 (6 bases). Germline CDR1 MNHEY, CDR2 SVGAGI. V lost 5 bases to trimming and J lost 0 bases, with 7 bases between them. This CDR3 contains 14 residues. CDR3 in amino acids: CASSGQSNTGELFF. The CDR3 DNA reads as TGTGCCAGCAGTGGACAGTCGAACACCGGGGAGCTGTTTTTT.

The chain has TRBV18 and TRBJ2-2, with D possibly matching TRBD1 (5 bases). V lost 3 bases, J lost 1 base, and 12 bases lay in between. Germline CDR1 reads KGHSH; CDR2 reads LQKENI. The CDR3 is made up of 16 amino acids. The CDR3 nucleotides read TGTGCCAGCTCACCGTCGACAGTACAGAACACCGGGGAGCTGTTTTTT. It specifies CASSPSTVQNTGELFF.

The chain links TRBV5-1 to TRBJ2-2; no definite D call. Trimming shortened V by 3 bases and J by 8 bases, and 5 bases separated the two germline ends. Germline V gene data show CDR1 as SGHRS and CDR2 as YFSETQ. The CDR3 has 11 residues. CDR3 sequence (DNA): TGCGCCAGCAGCTCGTCGGGGGAGCTGTTTTTT. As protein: CASSSSGELFF.

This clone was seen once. CDR3 loop: CASSRDRGQNQPQHF. The CDR3 nucleotides are TGTGCCAGCAGCAGGGACAGGGGGCAGAATCAGCCCCAGCATTTT. The gene calls are TRBV6-5 and TRBJ1-5; TRBD1 matches 12 bases. This CDR3 region has 15 residues. V lost 6 bases to trimming and J lost 4 bases; unmatched junction nucleotides: 4. Germline-derived CDR1 and CDR2 are MNHEY and SVGAGI.

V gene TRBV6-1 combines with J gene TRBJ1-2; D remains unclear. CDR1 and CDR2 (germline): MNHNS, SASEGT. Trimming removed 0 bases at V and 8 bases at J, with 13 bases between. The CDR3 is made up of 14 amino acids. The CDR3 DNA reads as TGTGCCAGCAGTGAAGCGCCCGGCGAGGCGGGCTACACCTTC. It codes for CASSEAPGEAGYTF.

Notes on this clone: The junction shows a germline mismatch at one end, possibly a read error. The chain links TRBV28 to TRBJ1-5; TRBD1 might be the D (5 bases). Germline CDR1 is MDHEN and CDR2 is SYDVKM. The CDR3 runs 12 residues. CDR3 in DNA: TGTGCCAGCAAGCGGGGCAACCAGCCCCAGCATTTT. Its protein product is CASKRGNQPQHF.

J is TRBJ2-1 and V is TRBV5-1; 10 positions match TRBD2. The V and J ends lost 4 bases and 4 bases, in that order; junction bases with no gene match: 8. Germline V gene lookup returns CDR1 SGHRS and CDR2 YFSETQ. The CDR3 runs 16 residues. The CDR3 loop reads CASSRDSSGGYNEQFF. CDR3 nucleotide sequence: TGCGCCAGCAGCCGAGATTCTAGCGGGGGATACAATGAGCAGTTCTTC. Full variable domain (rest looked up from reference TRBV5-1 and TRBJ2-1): KAGVTQTPRYLIKTRGQQVTLSCSPISGHRSVSWYQQTPGQGLQFLFEYFSETQRNKGNFPGRFSGRQFSNSRSEMNVSTLELGDSALYLCASSRDSSGGYNEQFFGPGTRLTVL.

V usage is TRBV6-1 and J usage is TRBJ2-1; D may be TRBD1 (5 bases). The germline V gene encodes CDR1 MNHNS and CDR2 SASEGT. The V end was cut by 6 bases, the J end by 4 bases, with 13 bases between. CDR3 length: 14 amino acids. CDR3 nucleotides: TGTGCCAGCAGACGTCAAGGGGAATACAATGAGCAGTTCTTC. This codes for CASRRQGEYNEQFF.

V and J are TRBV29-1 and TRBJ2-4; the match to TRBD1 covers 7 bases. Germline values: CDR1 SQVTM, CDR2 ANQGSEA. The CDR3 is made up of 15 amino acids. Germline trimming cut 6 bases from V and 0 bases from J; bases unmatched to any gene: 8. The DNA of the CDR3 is TGCAGCGTGCTCTTGGACAGGATAGCCAAAAACATTCAGTACTTC. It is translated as CSVLLDRIAKNIQYF.

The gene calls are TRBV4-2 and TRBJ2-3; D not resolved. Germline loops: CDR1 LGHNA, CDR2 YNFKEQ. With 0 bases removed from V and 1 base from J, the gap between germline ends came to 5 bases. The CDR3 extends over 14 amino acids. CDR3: CASSQEGRTDTQYF. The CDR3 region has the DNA TGTGCCAGCAGCCAAGAGGGCCGCACAGATACGCAGTATTTT.

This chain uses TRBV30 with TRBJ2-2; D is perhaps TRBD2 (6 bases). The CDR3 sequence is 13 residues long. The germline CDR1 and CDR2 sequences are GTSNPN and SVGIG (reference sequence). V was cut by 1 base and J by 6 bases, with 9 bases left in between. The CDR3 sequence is CAWSEREAGELFF. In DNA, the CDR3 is TGTGCCTGGAGTGAGAGGGAGGCCGGGGAGCTGTTTTTT.